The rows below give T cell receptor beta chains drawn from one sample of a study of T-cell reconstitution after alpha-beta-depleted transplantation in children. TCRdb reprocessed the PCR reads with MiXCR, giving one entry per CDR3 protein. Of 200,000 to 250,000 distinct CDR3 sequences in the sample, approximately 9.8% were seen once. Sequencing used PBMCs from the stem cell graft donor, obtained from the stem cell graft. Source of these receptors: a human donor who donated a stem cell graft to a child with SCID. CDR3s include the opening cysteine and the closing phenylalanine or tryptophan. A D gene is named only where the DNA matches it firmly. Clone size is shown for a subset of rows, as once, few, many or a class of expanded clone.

cdr3_aa: CASSQEWDRGSTIYF
cdr3_nt: TGCGCCAGCAGCCAAGAGTGGGACAGGGGTTCGACCATATATTTT
v_call: TRBV4-1
clone_size: many
j_call: TRBJ1-3
d_call: TRBD1

cdr3_aa: CASSPTGVREQYF
cdr3_nt: TGTGCCAGCTCACCGACAGGGGTACGCGAGCAGTACTTC
v_call: TRBV18
clone_size: many
j_call: TRBJ2-7
d_call: TRBD1

cdr3_aa: CASSKEPPGLAGFEQYF
cdr3_nt: TGTGCCAGCAGTAAGGAACCGCCGGGACTAGCGGGGTTCGAGCAGTACTTC
v_call: TRBV6-1
clone_size: -
j_call: TRBJ2-7
d_call: TRBD2

cdr3_aa: CASRLGQGFYNEQFF
cdr3_nt: TGTGCCAGCAGATTGGGACAGGGTTTTTACAATGAGCAGTTCTTC
v_call: TRBV2
clone_size: many
j_call: TRBJ2-1
d_call: TRBD1

cdr3_aa: CSASRANTEAFF
cdr3_nt: TGCAGTGCTAGTCGTGCGAACACTGAAGCTTTCTTT
v_call: TRBV20-1
clone_size: many
j_call: TRBJ1-1
d_call: -

cdr3_aa: CASSWQGYTDTQYF
cdr3_nt: TGCGCCAGCAGCTGGCAGGGATACACAGATACGCAGTATTTT
v_call: TRBV5-1
clone_size: many
j_call: TRBJ2-3
d_call: -

cdr3_aa: CASRAAFTDTQYF
cdr3_nt: TGTGCCAGTCGGGCGGCCTTCACAGATACGCAGTATTTT
v_call: TRBV28
clone_size: many
j_call: TRBJ2-3
d_call: -

cdr3_aa: CASSHRTALREKLFF
cdr3_nt: TGTGCCAGCAGCCATCGGACAGCCCTTCGAGAAAAACTGTTTTTT
v_call: TRBV3-1
clone_size: few
j_call: TRBJ1-4
d_call: -

cdr3_aa: CASSYWGGARNEQFF
cdr3_nt: TGTGCCAGCAGTTACTGGGGGGGCGCTCGTAATGAGCAGTTCTTC
v_call: TRBV6-5
clone_size: many
j_call: TRBJ2-1
d_call: -

cdr3_aa: CSVEQPRGYTF
cdr3_nt: TGCAGCGTTGAACAGCCGCGGGGCTACACCTTC
v_call: TRBV29-1
clone_size: many
j_call: TRBJ1-2
d_call: -

cdr3_aa: CASSLEGGATYEQYF
cdr3_nt: TGTGCCAGCAGTTTAGAGGGGGGGGCTACCTACGAGCAGTACTTC
v_call: TRBV12-3/TRBV12-4
clone_size: many
j_call: TRBJ2-7
d_call: -

cdr3_aa: CSAAGGQGYSPLHF
cdr3_nt: TGCAGTGCCGCCGGAGGACAGGGCTATTCACCCCTCCACTTT
v_call: TRBV20-1
clone_size: many
j_call: TRBJ1-6
d_call: TRBD1

cdr3_aa: CASSEETSGANVLTF
cdr3_nt: TGTGCCAGCAGTGAGGAAACCTCTGGGGCCAACGTCCTGACTTTC
v_call: TRBV6-4
clone_size: many
j_call: TRBJ2-6
d_call: -

cdr3_aa: CATSREGGTNEKLFF
cdr3_nt: TGTGCCACCAGCAGAGAAGGGGGAACTAATGAAAAACTGTTTTTT
v_call: TRBV15
clone_size: many
j_call: TRBJ1-4
d_call: -

cdr3_aa: CSARATVVGPDRKTEAFF
cdr3_nt: TGCAGTGCTAGGGCGACAGTGGTAGGACCAGACAGGAAGACTGAAGCTTTCTTT
v_call: TRBV20-1
clone_size: many
j_call: TRBJ1-1
d_call: -

cdr3_aa: CASSLPSGFTGTDTQYF
cdr3_nt: TGTGCCAGCAGCCTTCCCTCAGGGTTCACGGGCACAGATACGCAGTATTTT
v_call: TRBV7-6
clone_size: many
j_call: TRBJ2-3
d_call: -

cdr3_aa: CASSLDQGANEKLFF
cdr3_nt: TGCGCCAGCAGCCTGGACCAGGGGGCAAATGAAAAACTGTTTTTT
v_call: TRBV4-3
clone_size: -
j_call: TRBJ1-4
d_call: TRBD1

cdr3_aa: CSAKGPNLGSYGYTF
cdr3_nt: TGCAGTGCTAAGGGTCCCAACTTAGGGAGCTATGGCTACACCTTC
v_call: TRBV20-1
clone_size: many
j_call: TRBJ1-2
d_call: -

cdr3_aa: CSAIGDRGSNQPQHF
cdr3_nt: TGCAGTGCAATCGGGGACAGGGGGAGCAATCAGCCCCAGCATTTT
v_call: TRBV20-1
clone_size: many
j_call: TRBJ1-5
d_call: TRBD1

cdr3_aa: CASSLLGQRGYEQYF
cdr3_nt: TGTGCCAGCAGCTTATTGGGACAGCGTGGGTACGAGCAGTACTTC
v_call: TRBV7-2
clone_size: many
j_call: TRBJ2-7
d_call: TRBD1

cdr3_aa: CASSRRSGGSNAPPEKLFF
cdr3_nt: TGCGCCAGCAGCCGAAGATCGGGGGGCAGCAACGCCCCCCCTGAAAAACTGTTTTTT
v_call: TRBV4-1
clone_size: few
j_call: TRBJ1-4
d_call: -

cdr3_aa: CASSQDPGLAARRQFF
cdr3_nt: TGCGCCAGCAGCCAAGATCCGGGACTAGCGGCCCGGAGGCAGTTCTTC
v_call: TRBV4-1
clone_size: many
j_call: TRBJ2-1
d_call: TRBD2